This T cell receptor (beta chain) was captured by sequencing in a study of blood T cell repertoires in COVID-19. The overall study: Specimens from acute and convalescent COVID-19 originated in the United States, Italy and Spain. The analysed material was cDNA or gDNA that came from T cells, B-cell-depleted T cells, or PBMCs.

The CDR3 covers 18 residues. Germline V lookup: CDR1 SGHAT, CDR2 FQNNGV. J lost 4 bases, V lost 1 base, and 11 bases had no gene match. The authors' processing: The authors estimated nucleated cell counts from reference gene primer amplification. Libraries were prepared by immunoSEQ multiplex PCR; TCRdb keeps only in-frame clonotypes and omits some of them. For V, J and clone size, that table is used; D and trimming come from the DNA. The sample holds approximately 240,000 clones, about 86% seen once. The rearrangement joins TRBV11-2 to TRBJ1-3, with 9 bases aligning to TRBD1. The receptor was derived from a woman aged 25 to 39 who had recovered from COVID-19. The sample was peripheral blood. CDR3: CASSLGAPGQGLGNTIYF. The CDR3 DNA is TGTGCCAGCAGCTTAGGCGCTCCGGGACAGGGTCTCGGAAACACCATATATTTT.